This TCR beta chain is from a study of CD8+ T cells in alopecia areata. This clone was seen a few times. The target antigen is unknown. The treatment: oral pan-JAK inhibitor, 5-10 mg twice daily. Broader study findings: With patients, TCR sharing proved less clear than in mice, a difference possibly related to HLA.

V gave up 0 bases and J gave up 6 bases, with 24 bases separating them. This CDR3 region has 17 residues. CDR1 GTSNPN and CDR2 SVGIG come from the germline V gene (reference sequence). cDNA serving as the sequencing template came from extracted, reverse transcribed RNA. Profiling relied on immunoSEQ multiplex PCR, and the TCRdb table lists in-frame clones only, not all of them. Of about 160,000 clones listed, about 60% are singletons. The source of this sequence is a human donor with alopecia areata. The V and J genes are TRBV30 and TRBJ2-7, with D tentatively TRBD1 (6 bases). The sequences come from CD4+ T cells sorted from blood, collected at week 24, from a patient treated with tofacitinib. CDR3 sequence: CAWSVSGSARGPGEQYF. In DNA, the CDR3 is TGTGCCTGGAGTGTATCAGGGTCTGCCAGGGGACCAGGCGAGCAGTACTTC.